This entry lists 30 T cell receptor beta chains sequenced from one sample in a study of shared clonotypes between healthy human individuals. Generated by immunoSEQ multiplex PCR, the TCRdb table keeps only in-frame clones and is missing some. Among around 2.3 million clones listed, around 95% were seen once. The sample consisted of naive CD4+ T cells sorted from blood. Subset defined: CD45RA+ positively selected. These receptors originate from a man aged 18 to 29 in good health.

The chain combines TRBV2 with TRBJ2-5, with D possibly matching TRBD1 (6 bases). The better agreement between TRBJ2-7 and the DNA end casts doubt on the J call. CDR1 is SNHLY and CDR2 is FYNNEI in the germline V gene. The CDR3 consists of 14 residues. CDR3 in amino acids: CASSSGQVLYEQYF. The DNA for the CDR3 is TGTGCCAGCTCATCGGGACAAGTGCTCTACGAGCAGTACTTC.

The V call is TRBV4-3, the J call TRBJ1-2; 7 nucleotides line up with TRBD1. The J segment lost 7 bases and the V segment lost 2 bases, leaving 10 bases of the junction unmatched. CDR1 is LGHNA, CDR2 YSLEER, per germline. The length of the CDR3 is 15 residues. The CDR3 DNA is TGCGCCAGCAGCCAACTCGACAGGGACTTGGTTGGCTACACCTTC. Amino acid sequence: CASSQLDRDLVGYTF.

The rearrangement links TRBV28 to TRBJ2-7; D is perhaps TRBD2 (5 bases). Germline V gives CDR1 MDHEN, CDR2 SYDVKM. V was shortened by 5 bases and J by 7 bases, with 9 bases between the two germline ends. The CDR3 extends over 11 amino acids. The CDR3 DNA reads as TGTGCCAGCAGTCTTCCGGGAGAGCAGTACTTC. Translated: CASSLPGEQYF.

This chain links TRBV6-4 with TRBJ2-1, with 10 bases fitting TRBD1. The CDR3 has 15 amino acids. V shed 2 bases, J shed 7 bases, and the junction held 5 bases outside the gene matches. Germline lookup yields CDR1 MRHNA and CDR2 SNTAGT. CDR3 in DNA: TGTGCCAGCAGTGACCCGGGACAGGGGTTAAATGAGCAGTTCTTC. It is translated as CASSDPGQGLNEQFF.

This chain connects TRBV18 to TRBJ2-5; no clear D. Trimming left V 3 bases short and J 4 bases short, with 15 bases between. This CDR3 is 15 amino acids long. The germline V gene encodes CDR1 KGHSH and CDR2 LQKENI. CDR3 DNA: TGTGCCAGCTCACCGGACGGAAGCAGGCCAGAGACCCAGTACTTC. Residues: CASSPDGSRPETQYF.

The DNA for the CDR3 is TGTGCCAGCAGTTTGGGGGGATGGTCTTTCTACGAGCAGTACTTC. Translating it yields CASSLGGWSFYEQYF. The gene calls are TRBV28 and TRBJ2-7; D perhaps matches TRBD2 (6 bases). V was clipped by 3 bases and J by 3 bases, with 15 bases between them. The CDR3 runs to 15 residues. Germline V lookup: CDR1 MDHEN, CDR2 SYDVKM.

This chain uses TRBV7-9 with TRBJ2-1; 10 bases are a match to TRBD2. Trimming cost V 5 bases and J 9 bases; bases outside gene matches: 13. Germline V gene lookup returns CDR1 SEHNR and CDR2 FQNEAQ (reference sequence). The CDR3 loop spans 16 amino acids. The CDR3 coding sequence is TGTGCCAGCAGCCTAGAGGCACTAGCGGGAATAGGTGAGCAGTTCTTC. This encodes CASSLEALAGIGEQFF.

The V call is TRBV19, the J call TRBJ1-5; no clear D. The V gene lost 6 bases and the J gene lost 5 bases, with 14 bases spanning the gap. This CDR3 comprises 14 residues. In germline, CDR1 is LNHDA, CDR2 SQIVND (reference sequence). The CDR3 DNA reads as TGTGCCAGTAGGCCGATAGATTGGGATCAGCCCCAGCATTTT. Translated, it gives CASRPIDWDQPQHF.

This clone came up once. This sequence joins TRBV11-2 and TRBJ2-5; TRBD2 aligns across 13 bases. The germline V gene has CDR1 SGHAT and CDR2 FQNNGV. There are 17 residues in the CDR3. V was clipped by 3 bases and J by 5 bases; unmatched bases: 9. The CDR3 region is CASSFTSGGVARETQYF. The DNA of the CDR3 is TGTGCCAGCAGCTTTACTAGCGGGGGGGTAGCCCGGGAGACCCAGTACTTC. Looking up the rest from reference TRBV11-2 and TRBJ2-5 gives the full variable domain: EAGVAQSPRYKIIEKRQSVAFWCNPISGHATLYWYQQILGQGPKLLIQFQNNGVVDDSQLPKDRFSAERLKGVDSTLKIQPAKLEDSAVYLCASSFTSGGVARETQYFGPGTRLLVL.

The chain joins TRBV7-2 to TRBJ2-2; D is undetermined. Trimming took 1 base from V and 1 from J, leaving 10 bases between them. Germline-derived CDR1 and CDR2 are SGHTA and FQGNSA. The CDR3 runs 16 residues. CDR3 sequence: CASSLGLRRNTGELFF. The CDR3 DNA follows: TGTGCCAGCAGCTTAGGGTTGCGCCGGAACACCGGGGAGCTGTTTTTT.

The gene calls are TRBV19 and TRBJ2-7; tentatively, D is TRBD2 (6 bases). This CDR3 is 14 amino acids long. Germline CDR1 LNHDA, CDR2 SQIVND (reference sequence). V shed 5 bases and J shed 2 bases, with 13 bases lying between them. For the CDR3, the DNA is TGTGCCAGTAGTCCGGCCGGGGGACCCTACGAGCAGTACTTC. Its protein is CASSPAGGPYEQYF.

J is TRBJ2-4 and V is TRBV10-3, with 7 bases fitting TRBD2. The CDR3 is 14 amino acids. Per the germline V gene, CDR1 is ENHRY and CDR2 is SYGVKD. V lost 5 bases to trimming and J lost 5 bases; unmatched junction nucleotides: 6. This CDR3 reads CAISKTSLENIQYF. The CDR3 bases are TGTGCCATCAGTAAGACTAGCTTGGAAAACATTCAGTACTTC.

The chain joins TRBV7-9 to TRBJ2-3, with 10 bases that match TRBD2. CDR1 and CDR2 (germline): SEHNR, FQNEAQ (reference sequence). The CDR3 consists of 17 residues. V lost 1 base, J lost 2 bases, and 6 bases stayed unmatched. The CDR3 DNA sequence: TGTGCCAGCAGCTTAGGGTCACTAGCGGGAATCACAGATACGCAGTATTTT. Protein sequence: CASSLGSLAGITDTQYF.

For this clone: A much bigger clone sits one base away, suggesting this may be a read error. The sample contains more than one DNA sequence encoding this CDR3. The V call is TRBV13, the J call TRBJ2-5; D is undetermined. Between the trimmed V and J ends, which lost 3 bases and 3 bases, there was a span of 2 bases. Germline values: CDR1 PRHDT, CDR2 FYEKMQ (reference sequence). This CDR3 spans 11 amino acids. CDR3 amino acids: CASSFEETQYF. The CDR3 DNA sequence: TGTGCCAGCAGCTTTGAAGAGACCCAGTACTTC. The full variable domain, its missing parts supplied by reference TRBV13 and TRBJ2-5, is AAGVIQSPRHLIKEKRETATLKCYPIPRHDTVYWYQQGPGQDPQFLISFYEKMQSDKGSIPDRFSAQQFSDYHSELNMSSLELGDSALYFCASSFEETQYFGPGTRLLVL.

The CDR3 spells CASSVGGTIYGYTF. In DNA form, the CDR3 reads TGTGCCAGCAGCGTAGGAGGGACAATCTATGGCTACACCTTC. V and J are TRBV9 and TRBJ1-2, with D perhaps TRBD1 (6 bases). CDR3 length: 14 amino acids. Per germline, CDR1 SGDLS and CDR2 YYNGEE. V dropped 0 bases and J dropped 4 bases, with 10 bases sitting between them.

The chain combines TRBV7-8 with TRBJ2-2, with D possibly matching TRBD1 (6 bases). CDR1 is SGHVS and CDR2 is FQNEAQ in the germline V gene. Between the trimmed V and J ends, which lost 4 bases and 4 bases, there was a span of 10 bases. This CDR3 is built from 14 residues. This chain's CDR3 is CASSYRDFTGELFF. Here the CDR3 DNA reads TGTGCCAGCAGCTACAGGGATTTCACCGGGGAGCTGTTTTTT. Together with reference TRBV7-8 and TRBJ2-2, the CDR3 gives the full variable domain: GAGVSQSPRYKVAKRGQDVALRCDPISGHVSLFWYQQALGQGPEFLTYFQNEAQLDKSGLPSDRFFAERPEGSVSTLKIQRTQQEDSAVYLCASSYRDFTGELFFGEGSRLTVL.

This clone was counted once. The genes are TRBV6-5 and TRBJ1-1; D gene uncertain. The V gene's germline CDR1 is MNHEY and CDR2 SVGAGI. The CDR3 covers 13 residues. Trimming removed 3 bases from V and 10 bases from J, with 15 bases in between. CDR3 DNA: TGTGCCAGCAGTTATTACCAGTTCCAACCAGCTTTCTTT. Its protein product is CASSYYQFQPAFF.

V usage is TRBV10-2 and J usage is TRBJ1-2; D is unclear. With 0 bases removed from V and 8 bases from J, the gap between germline ends came to 28 bases. Per germline, CDR1 WSHSY and CDR2 SAAADI. This CDR3 is 19 amino acids long. The CDR3 sequence: CASSESKTTFSLPWGGYTF. In DNA, the CDR3 is TGCGCCAGCAGTGAGTCGAAGACTACTTTTAGTCTCCCCTGGGGAGGCTACACCTTC.

The chain recombines TRBV18 with TRBJ2-3; TRBD2 matches at 11 bases. Per the germline V gene, CDR1 is KGHSH and CDR2 is LQKENI. V shed 5 bases and J 3 bases; nucleotides not matched to a gene: 10. The CDR3 runs 17 residues. The CDR3 loop reads CASSTSLAGGSTDTQYF. In nucleotides, the CDR3 is TGTGCCAGCTCAACCTCTCTAGCGGGAGGTTCGACAGATACGCAGTATTTT.

The CDR3 loop is CASRLGQFENQPQHF. The CDR3 region has the DNA TGTGCCAGCAGACTAGGACAGTTTGAAAATCAGCCCCAGCATTTT. V and J are TRBV28 and TRBJ1-5; possible D gene TRBD1, 6 bases. This CDR3 region has 15 residues. Per germline, CDR1 MDHEN and CDR2 SYDVKM. Trimming stripped 6 bases from V and 4 bases from J, with 16 bases between.

V is TRBV19 and J is TRBJ1-3; 8 bases match TRBD1. The CDR3 covers 14 residues. CDR1 and CDR2 from the germline V gene are LNHDA and SQIVND (reference sequence). The trim removed 6 bases at V and 0 bases at J, leaving 1 base unmatched. CDR3 sequence: CASRTGDSGNTIYF. CDR3 bases: TGTGCCAGTAGGACAGGGGACTCTGGAAACACCATATATTTT.

This clone was observed a handful of times. The gene calls are TRBV5-1 and TRBJ1-5; D gene ambiguous. The germline CDR1 and CDR2 sequences are SGHRS and YFSETQ. The CDR3 runs to 15 residues. V gave up 0 bases and J gave up 5 bases, with 12 bases separating them. Written as DNA, the CDR3 is TGCGCCAGCAGCTTGGAAGGACTCGATCATCAGCCCCAGCATTTT. This codes for CASSLEGLDHQPQHF.

V and J are TRBV28 and TRBJ2-7; 7 bases agree with TRBD1. The CDR3 consists of 14 residues. Per germline, CDR1 MDHEN and CDR2 SYDVKM. The V gene end was trimmed by 4 bases and the J gene end by 2 bases; junction bases not matched to a gene: 5. The DNA for the CDR3 is TGTGCCAGCAGTTCCGGACAGGACACCTACGAGCAGTACTTC. Translation: CASSSGQDTYEQYF. Variable domain in full (rest from reference TRBV28 and TRBJ2-7): DVKVTQSSRYLVKRTGEKVFLECVQDMDHENMFWYRQDPGLGLRLIYFSYDVKMKEKGDIPEGYSVSREKKERFSLILESASTNQTSMYLCASSSGQDTYEQYFGPGTRLTVT.

The chain has TRBV30 and TRBJ2-1, with D possibly called TRBD1 or TRBD2 (6 bases each). V lost 2 bases and J 6 bases, leaving 17 bases between the germline ends. Germline assignment: CDR1 GTSNPN and CDR2 SVGIG (reference sequence). This CDR3 is built from 15 residues. Here the CDR3 reads CAWSRLRGVGNEQFF. CDR3 DNA sequence: TGTGCCTGGAGTAGATTGAGGGGGGTCGGCAATGAGCAGTTCTTC. The full variable domain, completed using reference TRBV30 and TRBJ2-1, is SQTIHQWPATLVQPVGSPLSLECTVEGTSNPNLYWYRQAAGRGLQLLFYSVGIGQISSEVPQNLSASRPQDRQFILSSKKLLLSDSGFYLCAWSRLRGVGNEQFFGPGTRLTVL.

The genes are TRBV10-3 and TRBJ2-3; D gene unclear. CDR3 length: 15 residues. V lost 0 bases, J lost 0 bases, and 7 bases lay in between. CDR1 is ENHRY, CDR2 SYGVKD, per germline. The CDR3 is CAISESPSSTDTQYF. Here the CDR3 DNA reads TGTGCCATCAGTGAGTCACCGTCCAGCACAGATACGCAGTATTTT.

The chain has TRBV18 and TRBJ1-1, with D possibly matching TRBD1 (5 bases). CDR1 and CDR2 from the germline V gene are KGHSH and LQKENI. The CDR3 extends over 14 amino acids. Trimming removed 3 bases at V and 6 bases at J, with 14 bases between. The DNA of the CDR3 is TGTGCCAGCTCACCCATTCAGGGTATTGCTGAAGCTTTCTTT. Translated, it gives CASSPIQGIAEAFF. The variable domain in full, completed from reference TRBV18 and TRBJ1-1, reads NAGVMQNPRHLVRRRGQEARLRCSPMKGHSHVYWYRQLPEEGLKFMVYLQKENIIDESGMPKERFSAEFPKEGPSILRIQQVVRGDSAAYFCASSPIQGIAEAFFGQGTRLTVV.

The V call is TRBV5-1, the J call TRBJ2-5, with 10 bases that match TRBD1. The CDR3 sequence is 17 residues long. Germline V lookup: CDR1 SGHRS, CDR2 YFSETQ. V dropped 4 bases and J dropped 5; count of bases not matched to a gene: 14. The CDR3 spells CASSPRSRQGAGETQYF. For the CDR3, the DNA is TGCGCCAGCAGCCCCCGATCCAGACAGGGGGCGGGCGAGACCCAGTACTTC.

This chain joins TRBV20-1 and TRBJ2-7, with D perhaps TRBD2 (5 bases). This CDR3 contains 11 residues. Germline V gene lookup returns CDR1 DFQATT and CDR2 SNEGSKA (reference sequence). Trimming removed 0 bases at V and 7 bases at J, with 7 bases between. CDR3 in amino acids: CSARDGKEQYF. Here the CDR3 DNA reads TGCAGTGCTAGAGACGGGAAGGAGCAGTACTTC.

About this clone: The sample has other DNA sequences that encode this CDR3 too. This chain connects TRBV11-2 to TRBJ2-5, with D unresolved. V gave up 1 base and J gave up 5 bases, with 8 bases separating them. The CDR3 has 13 residues. CDR1 and CDR2 from the germline V gene are SGHAT and FQNNGV. In DNA form, the CDR3 reads TGTGCCAGCAGCTTAGTCCGACGCGAGACCCAGTACTTC. Translated, it gives CASSLVRRETQYF.

This clone was seen once. CDR3: CASSSKPLAGTGGYGYTF. CDR3 coding DNA: TGTGCCAGCAGCTCGAAACCCCTAGCCGGGACAGGGGGCTATGGCTACACCTTC. The chain recombines TRBV7-2 with TRBJ1-2; 11 bases map to TRBD1. Germline CDR1 SGHTA, CDR2 FQGNSA. The junction had 14 bases not matched to a gene; V was cut back by 4 bases and J by 4 bases. This CDR3 is built from 18 residues.